These T cell receptor beta chains were read from a single sample in a study of T cell responses to AZD1222 COVID-19 vaccine. Assay: immunoSEQ multiplex PCR; the TCRdb copy retains only in-frame clones and omits some. Found here are fewer than 250,000 clones, approximately 94% of them singletons; the top ten hold roughly 1%. This specimen was peripheral blood, taken on day 0 of MenACWY control vaccination. The receptors were gathered from an adult in good health. CDR3s include the opening cysteine and the closing phenylalanine or tryptophan. A D gene is named only where the DNA matches it firmly. Some rows mark clone size as missing; the rest say once, few, many or name a class of expanded clone.

J: TRBJ2-7; length: 15; V: TRBV4-1; size: -; D: TRBD1; CDR3: CASSQAGAGGIEQYF; DNA: TGCGCCAGCAGCCAAGCAGGGGCAGGGGGTATCGAGCAGTACTTC
J: TRBJ1-1; length: 13; V: TRBV6-4; size: -; D: -; CDR3: CASSDTGNTEAFF; DNA: TGTGCCAGCAGTGATACAGGAAACACTGAAGCTTTCTTT
J: TRBJ1-3; length: 15; V: TRBV18; size: -; D: -; CDR3: CASSHGLRSGNTIYF; DNA: TGTGCCAGCTCTCATGGACTGCGCTCTGGAAACACCATATATTTT
J: TRBJ2-1; length: 16; V: TRBV24-1; size: -; D: TRBD1; CDR3: CATSDRMTGEVGEQFF; DNA: TGTGCCACCAGTGATCGAATGACAGGGGAGGTTGGTGAGCAGTTCTTC
J: TRBJ1-6; length: 19; V: TRBV10-2; size: -; D: -; CDR3: CASSGTATLSYSYNSPLHF; DNA: TGCGCCAGCAGTGGGACAGCCACCCTTTCGTACTCCTATAATTCACCCCTCCACTTT
J: TRBJ2-2; length: 16; V: TRBV5-1; size: -; D: -; CDR3: CASSLGISANTGELFF; DNA: TGCGCCAGCAGCTTGGGAATATCCGCGAACACCGGGGAGCTGTTTTTT
J: TRBJ2-2; length: 16; V: TRBV3-1/TRBV3-2; size: -; D: -; CDR3: CASIHSGGQNTGELFF; DNA: TGTGCCAGCATCCACTCGGGGGGCCAGAACACCGGGGAGCTGTTTTTT
J: TRBJ1-2; length: 14; V: TRBV7-2; size: -; D: -; CDR3: CASSLARGGRGYTF; DNA: TGTGCCAGCAGCTTAGCGCGGGGGGGCCGGGGCTACACCTTC
J: TRBJ2-2; length: 15; V: TRBV9; size: once; D: TRBD2; CDR3: CASSSGGAVAGELFF; DNA: TGTGCCAGCAGCAGCGGGGGGGCCGTGGCCGGGGAGCTGTTTTTT
J: TRBJ1-6; length: 14; V: TRBV3-1/TRBV3-2; size: -; D: -; CDR3: CASLRGGSGSPLHF; DNA: TGTGCCAGCCTCCGGGGGGGCAGCGGTTCACCCCTCCACTTT
J: TRBJ1-2; length: 15; V: TRBV7-2; size: -; D: TRBD1; CDR3: CASSASLQGKAGYTF; DNA: TGTGCCAGCAGCGCTTCGCTACAGGGGAAGGCTGGCTACACCTTC
J: TRBJ1-6; length: 12; V: TRBV30; size: -; D: -; CDR3: CAGGRADSPLHF; DNA: TGTGCCGGGGGCAGGGCTGATTCACCCCTCCACTTT
J: TRBJ1-2; length: 14; V: TRBV7-2; size: -; D: -; CDR3: CASSLADINYGYTF; DNA: TGTGCCAGCAGCTTAGCAGACATAAACTATGGCTACACCTTC
J: TRBJ1-6; length: 14; V: TRBV5-4; size: -; D: -; CDR3: CASSQQGGNSPLHF; DNA: TGTGCCAGCAGCCAACAGGGTGGAAATTCACCCCTCCACTTT
J: TRBJ1-5; length: 13; V: TRBV7-8; size: -; D: -; CDR3: CASSFGQSQPQHF; DNA: TGTGCCAGCAGCTTTGGACAGTCACAGCCCCAGCATTTT
J: TRBJ1-2; length: 13; V: TRBV7-3; size: -; D: -; CDR3: CASSRTGEGEGTF; DNA: TGTGCCAGCAGCAGGACCGGGGAGGGGGAGGGCACCTTC
J: TRBJ1-4; length: 14; V: TRBV6-5; size: -; D: TRBD1; CDR3: CASGTDRGAEKLFF; DNA: TGTGCCAGCGGGACGGACAGGGGGGCTGAAAAACTGTTTTTT
J: TRBJ1-1; length: 14; V: TRBV5-1; size: -; D: -; CDR3: CASSLDGVNTEAFF; DNA: TGCGCCAGCAGCTTGGATGGGGTGAACACTGAAGCTTTCTTT
J: TRBJ1-6; length: 14; V: TRBV2; size: -; D: -; CDR3: CASSDEGGSSPLHF; DNA: TGTGCCAGCAGTGATGAGGGTGGGAGTTCACCCCTCCACTTT
J: TRBJ1-2; length: 13; V: TRBV7-2; size: -; D: TRBD1; CDR3: CASREPGQAGYTF; DNA: TGTGCCAGCAGGGAACCGGGACAGGCTGGCTACACCTTC
J: TRBJ2-1; length: 13; V: TRBV29-1; size: -; D: -; CDR3: CSAERDLGNEQFF; DNA: TGCAGCGCTGAGAGGGATTTAGGCAATGAGCAGTTCTTC
J: TRBJ2-1; length: 11; V: TRBV6-5; size: -; D: -; CDR3: CASSFNNEQFF; DNA: TGTGCCAGCAGTTTCAACAATGAGCAGTTCTTC
J: TRBJ2-3; length: 13; V: TRBV24-1; size: -; D: -; CDR3: CATSDPPLDTQYF; DNA: TGTGCCACCAGTGATCCTCCACTGGATACGCAGTATTTT
J: TRBJ1-2; length: 14; V: TRBV19; size: -; D: TRBD1; CDR3: CASTPGQVNYGYTF; DNA: TGTGCCAGTACCCCGGGACAGGTTAACTATGGCTACACCTTC
J: TRBJ2-3; length: 15; V: TRBV6-5; size: -; D: TRBD1; CDR3: CASRIDRVRTDTQYF; DNA: TGTGCCAGCAGGATCGACAGGGTCAGAACAGATACGCAGTATTTT
J: TRBJ1-3; length: 13; V: TRBV7-2; size: -; D: -; CDR3: CASSLALAGTIYF; DNA: TGTGCCAGCAGCTTAGCATTGGCAGGCACCATATATTTT
J: TRBJ2-5; length: 16; V: TRBV7-8; size: -; D: TRBD2; CDR3: CASRTSGGSGRETQYF; DNA: TGTGCCAGCAGGACTAGCGGGGGGTCAGGGAGAGAGACCCAGTACTTC
J: TRBJ1-2; length: 13; V: TRBV28; size: -; D: TRBD1; CDR3: CASSHRGANGYTF; DNA: TGTGCCAGCAGTCACAGGGGAGCGAATGGCTACACCTTC
J: TRBJ1-6; length: 15; V: TRBV2; size: -; D: TRBD1; CDR3: CASKQDRGVDSPLHF; DNA: TGTGCCAGCAAACAAGACAGGGGCGTTGATTCACCCCTCCACTTT
J: TRBJ1-2; length: 15; V: TRBV7-2; size: -; D: TRBD1; CDR3: CASSYDRGSGYGYTF; DNA: TGTGCCAGCAGCTATGACAGGGGGAGTGGCTATGGCTACACCTTC
J: TRBJ1-2; length: 15; V: TRBV18; size: -; D: -; CDR3: CASSPPSHANYGYTF; DNA: TGTGCCAGCTCACCACCGTCCCACGCTAACTATGGCTACACCTTC
J: TRBJ1-3; length: 15; V: TRBV7-9; size: -; D: TRBD1; CDR3: CARRTGKYVGNTIYF; DNA: TGTGCCAGAAGGACAGGGAAATATGTGGGAAACACCATATATTTT
J: TRBJ2-5; length: 15; V: TRBV2; size: -; D: TRBD1; CDR3: CASSRDRGSQETQYF; DNA: TGTGCCAGCAGTAGGGACAGGGGAAGCCAAGAGACCCAGTACTTC